Shown below are 15 T cell receptor beta chains from a single sample sequenced in a study of response to subunit inactivated influenza vaccine. MiXCR, run by TCRdb on the RT-PCR reads, gives a single entry per CDR3 protein. Here the sample spans hundreds of thousands of distinct CDR3 sequences, less than 30% being singletons. Specimen: CD4+ T cells sorted from PBMCs, collected 4 to 6 days after vaccination. Receptor source: a man aged 45-65 years who received an inactivated influenza vaccine.

In this sample, this clonotype turned up a few times. The gene calls are TRBV29-1 and TRBJ1-2, with TRBD1 as a possible D gene (6 bases). CDR3 length: 15 amino acids. Trimming removed 2 bases at V and 1 base at J, with 14 bases between. CDR1 is SQVTM and CDR2 is ANQGSEA in the germline V gene. The CDR3 loop reads CSVEPPGAGNYGYTF. The CDR3 DNA follows: TGCAGCGTTGAACCTCCGGGGGCTGGTAACTATGGCTACACCTTC.

The chain employs TRBV6-5 and TRBJ2-5; D ambiguous. V shed 0 bases and J shed 1 base, with 9 bases lying between them. CDR3 length: 15 amino acids. CDR1 and CDR2 from the germline V gene are MNHEY and SVGAGI. The CDR3 DNA reads as TGTGCCAGCAGTTACTCTGGAAAACCCCAAGAGACCCAGTACTTC. Protein sequence: CASSYSGKPQETQYF.

The rearrangement uses TRBV4-2 and TRBJ1-1; TRBD1 agrees at 7 bases. J gave up 5 bases and V 1 base, and 10 bases lay outside the gene matches. Germline V gene sequence: CDR1 LGHNA, CDR2 YNFKEQ. The CDR3 has 16 residues. CDR3 in DNA: TGTGCCAGCAGCCAAGTTCGAGGGCAGGGGGGGACTGAAGCTTTCTTT. Translated: CASSQVRGQGGTEAFF.

The genes are TRBV9 and TRBJ2-7, with TRBD1 matching over 8 bases. Looked up from germline, CDR1 is SGDLS and CDR2 is YYNGEE. J was trimmed by 5 bases and V by 10 bases; bases with no gene match: 8. CDR3 length: 12 residues. The DNA for the CDR3 is TGTGCCTGCCGGGACAGGCGCCACGAGCAGTACTTC. It translates to CACRDRRHEQYF. The full variable domain, with the rest looked up from reference TRBV9 and TRBJ2-7, is DSGVTQTPKHLITATGQRVTLRCSPRSGDLSVYWYQQSLDQGLQFLIQYYNGEERAKGNILERFSAQQFPDLHSELNLSSLELGDSALYFCACRDRRHEQYFGPGTRLTVT.

The chain is built from TRBV10-3 and TRBJ2-1; 12 bases map to TRBD2. Germline V gene data show CDR1 as ENHRY and CDR2 as SYGVKD. The CDR3 consists of 16 residues. Germline trimming cut 5 bases from V and 4 bases from J; bases unmatched to any gene: 6. The CDR3 protein is CAISRRLAGEYNEQFF. The CDR3 coding sequence is TGTGCCATCAGTCGACGACTAGCGGGAGAATACAATGAGCAGTTCTTC.

Regarding this clonotype: An end of the junction differs from the germline gene, which may be a read error. The gene calls are TRBV6-2 or TRBV6-3 and TRBJ2-7; D perhaps matches TRBD2 (6 bases). The CDR3 covers 15 residues. Germline values: CDR1 MNHEY, CDR2 SVGEGT. The CDR3 protein is CASRSPPQRASEQYF. CDR3 coding DNA: TGTGCCAGCAGATCCCCCCCTCAGCGGGCCAGCGAGCAGTACTTT.

This chain links TRBV7-2 with TRBJ2-5; D is perhaps TRBD2 (5 bases). Per the germline V gene, CDR1 is SGHTA and CDR2 is FQGNSA. The V end lost 6 bases, the J end lost 5 bases, and 13 bases lay between the germline ends. The CDR3 sequence is 13 residues long. CDR3 coding DNA: TGTGCCAGCAGATTATTCCAGCGGGAGACCCAGTACTTC. It codes for CASRLFQRETQYF.

The sample holds a few counts of this clonotype. The rearrangement joins TRBV6-5 to TRBJ2-3; the D gene is possibly TRBD1 (5 bases). Deletions cut 2 bases from V and 1 base from J, with 13 bases between. This CDR3 spans 16 amino acids. The germline gives CDR1 MNHEY, CDR2 SVGAGI. This CDR3 reads CASSYNWGTGTDTQYF. The CDR3 coding sequence is TGTGCCAGCAGTTACAACTGGGGCACGGGCACAGATACGCAGTATTTT.

J is TRBJ1-4 and V is TRBV5-1; D gene uncertain. In germline, CDR1 is SGHRS, CDR2 YFSETQ. V was clipped by 5 bases and J by 8 bases, with 16 bases between them. The CDR3 is 14 residues long. CDR3 loop: CASRGTTTKEKLFF. Here the CDR3 DNA reads TGCGCCAGCAGGGGAACGACGACGAAGGAAAAACTGTTTTTT.

This clonotype was found many times. This sequence joins TRBV5-1 and TRBJ1-6; D call uncertain. The CDR3 consists of 14 residues. From germline, CDR1 is SGHRS and CDR2 YFSETQ. Trimming removed 0 bases from V and 5 bases from J, with 6 bases in between. CDR3 protein: CASSLGQNNSPLHF. For the CDR3, the DNA is TGCGCCAGCAGCTTGGGTCAGAATAATTCACCCCTCCACTTT.

The table lists this clonotype with a few counts. The chain recombines TRBV21-1 with TRBJ2-1; the tabulated D call, TRBD2, remains unverified against the DNA. TRBV21-1 is designated a pseudogene. The CDR3 is 15 residues long. The CDR3 nucleotides read TGTGCCAGCTTCCTTCTCGAGGGACTCTCTAATGAGCAGTTCTTC. It yields the protein CASFLLEGLSNEQFF.

The chain combines TRBV7-2 with TRBJ2-7; 7 positions match TRBD2. The CDR3 has 13 residues. Germline assignment: CDR1 SGHTA and CDR2 FQGNSA. The V segment lost 2 bases and the J segment 7 bases; nucleotides outside the gene matches: 5. The CDR3 region has the DNA TGTGCCAGCAGCTTATATCGGGAGGATGAGCAGTACTTC. Protein sequence: CASSLYREDEQYF.

This rearrangement joins TRBV2 to TRBJ2-1, with 15 bases that match TRBD2. CDR1 SNHLY and CDR2 FYNNEI come from the germline V gene. This CDR3 comprises 18 residues. Unmatched junction bases numbered 6, after V lost 6 bases and J lost 0 bases. CDR3 amino acids: CASRGTSGRKGSYNEQFF. CDR3 nucleotides: TGTGCCAGCAGGGGGACTAGCGGGAGGAAGGGCTCCTACAATGAGCAGTTCTTC.

The chain employs TRBV4-1 and TRBJ2-2; 11 nucleotides agree with TRBD1. The CDR3 has 18 residues. The V and J ends lost 0 bases and 3 bases, in that order; junction bases with no gene match: 6. Germline values: CDR1 MGHRA, CDR2 YSYEKL. The CDR3 DNA sequence: TGCGCCAGCAGCCAAGATCGGGGACAGGGGGTCTACACCGGGGAGCTGTTTTTT. This encodes CASSQDRGQGVYTGELFF.

V gene TRBV7-3 combines with J gene TRBJ2-3, with D possibly being TRBD1 or TRBD2 (6 bases each). Germline V CDR1 and CDR2: SGHTA, FQGTGA. The CDR3 has 14 amino acids. Trimming took off 5 bases at V and 6 bases at J, with 15 bases between the two ends. CDR3 in DNA: TGTGCCAGCAGCCCCTCCGGGGGCGAGGATACGCAGTATTTT. Translation: CASSPSGGEDTQYF. Based on the CDR3 plus reference TRBV7-3 and TRBJ2-3, the full variable domain is GAGVSQTPSNKVTEKGKYVELRCDPISGHTALYWYRQSLGQGPEFLIYFQGTGAADDSGLPNDRFFAVRPEGSVSTLKIQRTERGDSAVYLCASSPSGGEDTQYFGPGTRLTVL.